The 14 T cell receptor beta chains presented below share a single source sample, sequenced in a study of blood T cell repertoires in COVID-19. Here immunoSEQ multiplex PCR was the method, and the copy in TCRdb shows in-frame clones only, minus some. The sample lists about 110,000 clones, 70% to 90% occurring once. Material: peripheral blood. The receptor source for this set is a man in his forties or fifties with acute or convalescent COVID-19.

This clone was seen just once. J is TRBJ1-6 and V is TRBV2; 7 positions agree with TRBD1. The CDR3 runs 15 residues. V was pared by 6 bases and J by 7 bases, with 9 bases of the junction left unmatched. Per the germline V gene, CDR1 is SNHLY and CDR2 is FYNNEI. In DNA, the CDR3 is TGTGCCAGCAGAGGAAGGGGGCGATCCAATTCACCCCTCCACTTT. Encoded protein: CASRGRGRSNSPLHF. Based on the CDR3 plus reference TRBV2 and TRBJ1-6, the full variable domain is EPEVTQTPSHQVTQMGQEVILRCVPISNHLYFYWYRQILGQKVEFLVSFYNNEISEKSEIFDDQFSVERPDGSNFTLKIRSTKLEDSAMYFCASRGRGRSNSPLHFGNGTRLTVT.

The chain combines TRBV5-1 with TRBJ2-1, with D hard to call. This CDR3 contains 15 residues. The V end was cut by 0 bases, the J end by 0 bases, with 7 bases between. CDR1 and CDR2 from the germline V gene are SGHRS and YFSETQ. For the CDR3, the DNA is TGCGCCAGCAGCTTGGATCGGGTCTCCTACAATGAGCAGTTCTTC. Translating it yields CASSLDRVSYNEQFF.

The chain is built from TRBV7-3 and TRBJ2-1; 8 bases are shared with TRBD1. Germline CDR1 and CDR2: SGHTA and FQGTGA. The CDR3 contains 15 residues. The trim removed 2 bases at V and 5 bases at J, leaving 5 bases unmatched. CDR3 sequence: CASSLLAGGHNEQFF. In DNA form, the CDR3 reads TGTGCCAGCAGCTTACTCGCAGGGGGCCACAATGAGCAGTTCTTC.

This clone has a handful of counts. The V gene is TRBV4-1, the J gene TRBJ1-4, with D unresolved. V lost 3 bases and J lost 0, with 11 bases in between. This CDR3 contains 16 residues. Germline V CDR1 and CDR2: MGHRA, YSYEKL. CDR3 nucleotide sequence: TGCGCCAGCAGCCACGGACTGGTAGCAACTAATGAAAAACTGTTTTTT. It yields the protein CASSHGLVATNEKLFF.

This clone was seen just once. The chain couples TRBV7-2 to TRBJ2-3; 11 positions match TRBD2. V shed 4 bases, J shed 3 bases, and the junction held 3 bases outside the gene matches. Germline loops: CDR1 SGHTA, CDR2 FQGNSA. This CDR3 region has 15 residues. CDR3 protein: CASSYRTSGTDTQYF. The CDR3 bases are TGTGCCAGCAGCTATAGGACTAGCGGGACAGATACGCAGTATTTT.

CDR3 in DNA: TGTGCCAGTAGTATGGGGCCCGGCACAGATACGCAGTATTTT. This translates into CASSMGPGTDTQYF. The chain joins TRBV19 to TRBJ2-3; weak D call: TRBD1 (5 bases). The CDR3 totals 14 residues. V lost 3 bases and J 1 base, leaving 8 bases between the germline ends. The germline gives CDR1 LNHDA, CDR2 SQIVND (reference sequence). The full variable domain, rest sourced from reference TRBV19 and TRBJ2-3, is DGGITQSPKYLFRKEGQNVTLSCEQNLNHDAMYWYRQDPGQGLRLIYYSQIVNDFQKGDIAEGYSVSREKKESFPLTVTSAQKNPTAFYLCASSMGPGTDTQYFGPGTRLTVL.

This sequence joins TRBV20-1 and TRBJ2-1; no firm D call. Germline-derived CDR1 and CDR2 are DFQATT and SNEGSKA (reference sequence). Trimming took off 6 bases at V and 10 bases at J, with 10 bases between the two ends. This CDR3 contains 10 residues. DNA for the CDR3: TGCAGTGCACTCGACGGGGAGCAGTTCTTC. Amino acids: CSALDGEQFF.

The chain is built from TRBV19 and TRBJ1-1; 9 bases fit TRBD1. The CDR3 runs to 12 residues. Germline CDR1 is LNHDA and CDR2 is SQIVND (reference sequence). The ends lost 8 bases at V and 11 bases at J; junction bases unmatched: 9. The CDR3 nucleotides are TGTGCCAGTGTGACGGGACAGGGCCGGGCTTTCTTT. Its protein is CASVTGQGRAFF.

The gene calls are TRBV9 and TRBJ2-7, with TRBD1 as a possible D gene (5 bases). Trimming took off 4 bases at V and 6 bases at J, with 14 bases between the two ends. Germline V gene sequence: CDR1 SGDLS, CDR2 YYNGEE. The CDR3 totals 13 residues. The CDR3, as DNA: TGTGCCAGCAGCAGGACACCTGATGGCGAGCAGTACTTC. Protein: CASSRTPDGEQYF.

This clone came up a few times. The CDR3 is CASSGGESQPQHF. CDR3 nucleotides: TGTGCCAGCAGCGGGGGGGAGAGTCAGCCCCAGCATTTT. This rearrangement joins TRBV9 to TRBJ1-5, with D perhaps TRBD1 (5 bases). V dropped 3 bases and J dropped 6 bases, with 10 bases sitting between them. The germline gives CDR1 SGDLS, CDR2 YYNGEE. The CDR3 has 13 amino acids.

This clone was seen repeatedly, ten times or more. This chain uses TRBV13 with TRBJ1-1; 10 bases map to TRBD1. CDR3 length: 15 amino acids. Germline assignment: CDR1 PRHDT and CDR2 FYEKMQ (reference sequence). V trimming: 5 bases; J trimming: 6 bases; junction bases outside the gene matches: 9. CDR3 sequence: CASSPGQGFRSEAFF. The CDR3 DNA follows: TGTGCCAGCAGCCCGGGACAGGGGTTTCGTTCTGAAGCTTTCTTT.

The table lists this clone with a count of one. The chain has TRBV2 and TRBJ2-3; a weak D match, TRBD1 (5 bases). The V gene's germline CDR1 is SNHLY and CDR2 FYNNEI. V was shortened by 7 bases and J by 0 bases, with 8 bases between the two germline ends. This CDR3 is 13 amino acids long. DNA for the CDR3: TGTGCCAGCAACAGGCAGAGCACAGATACGCAGTATTTT. This gives the protein CASNRQSTDTQYF.

In nucleotides, the CDR3 is TGTGCCAGCAGCCCGGGACAGGGCCGAGGCTACACCTTC. This translates into CASSPGQGRGYTF. V usage is TRBV12-3 or TRBV12-4 and J usage is TRBJ1-2; TRBD1 matches 9 bases. This CDR3 contains 13 residues. V trimming: 6 bases; J trimming: 8 bases; junction bases outside the gene matches: 7.

CDR3 residues: CASSTGQGYEQFF. The DNA of the CDR3 is TGCGCCAGCAGCACCGGACAGGGGTATGAGCAGTTCTTC. The chain links TRBV5-1 to TRBJ2-1, with 9 bases lining up with TRBD1. Germline trimming cut 4 bases from V and 8 bases from J; bases unmatched to any gene: 4. The length of the CDR3 is 13 residues. Germline V lookup: CDR1 SGHRS, CDR2 YFSETQ. Filled out from reference TRBV5-1 and TRBJ2-1, the complete variable domain reads KAGVTQTPRYLIKTRGQQVTLSCSPISGHRSVSWYQQTPGQGLQFLFEYFSETQRNKGNFPGRFSGRQFSNSRSEMNVSTLELGDSALYLCASSTGQGYEQFFGPGTRLTVL.